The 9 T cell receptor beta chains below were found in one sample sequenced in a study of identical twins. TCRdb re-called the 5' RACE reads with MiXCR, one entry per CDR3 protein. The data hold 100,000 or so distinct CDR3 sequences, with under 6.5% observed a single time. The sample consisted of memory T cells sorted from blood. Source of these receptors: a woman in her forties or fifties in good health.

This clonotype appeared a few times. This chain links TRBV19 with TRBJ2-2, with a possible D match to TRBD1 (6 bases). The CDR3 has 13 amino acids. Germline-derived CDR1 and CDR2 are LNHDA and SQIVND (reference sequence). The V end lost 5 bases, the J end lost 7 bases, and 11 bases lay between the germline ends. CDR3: CASSQQGGGELFF. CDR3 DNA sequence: TGTGCCAGTAGTCAACAGGGTGGCGGGGAGCTGTTTTTT.

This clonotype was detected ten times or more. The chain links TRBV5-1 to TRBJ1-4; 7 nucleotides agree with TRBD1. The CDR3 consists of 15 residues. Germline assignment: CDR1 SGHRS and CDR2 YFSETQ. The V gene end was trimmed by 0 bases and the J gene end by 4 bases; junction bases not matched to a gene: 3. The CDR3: CASSLGDSYNEKLFF. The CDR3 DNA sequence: TGCGCCAGCAGCTTGGGGGACAGCTATAATGAAAAACTGTTTTTT.

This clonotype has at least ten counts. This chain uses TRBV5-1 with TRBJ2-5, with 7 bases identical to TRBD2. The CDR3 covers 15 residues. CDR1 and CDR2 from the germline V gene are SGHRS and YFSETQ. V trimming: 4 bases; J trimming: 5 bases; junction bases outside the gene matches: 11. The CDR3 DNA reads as TGCGCCAGCAGCCTCGGAGGGGAGGGCCTGGAGACCCAGTACTTC. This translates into CASSLGGEGLETQYF. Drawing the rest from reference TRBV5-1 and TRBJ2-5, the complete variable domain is KAGVTQTPRYLIKTRGQQVTLSCSPISGHRSVSWYQQTPGQGLQFLFEYFSETQRNKGNFPGRFSGRQFSNSRSEMNVSTLELGDSALYLCASSLGGEGLETQYFGPGTRLLVL.

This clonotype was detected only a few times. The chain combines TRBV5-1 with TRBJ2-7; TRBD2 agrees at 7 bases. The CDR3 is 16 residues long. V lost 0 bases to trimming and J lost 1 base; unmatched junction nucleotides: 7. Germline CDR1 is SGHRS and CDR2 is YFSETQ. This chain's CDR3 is CASSLVGGSGSYEQYF. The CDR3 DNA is TGCGCCAGCAGCTTGGTTGGCGGGAGTGGTTCCTACGAGCAGTACTTC.

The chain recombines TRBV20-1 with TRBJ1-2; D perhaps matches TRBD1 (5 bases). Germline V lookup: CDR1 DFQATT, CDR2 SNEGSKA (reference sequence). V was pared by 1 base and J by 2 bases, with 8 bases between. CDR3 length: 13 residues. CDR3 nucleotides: TGCAGTGCTAGAGTGAACAGGAACTATGGCTACACCTTC. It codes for CSARVNRNYGYTF.

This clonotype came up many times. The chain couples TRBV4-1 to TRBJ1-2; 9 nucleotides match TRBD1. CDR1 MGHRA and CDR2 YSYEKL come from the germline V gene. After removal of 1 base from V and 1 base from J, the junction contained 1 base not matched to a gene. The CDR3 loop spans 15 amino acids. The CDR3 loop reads CASSQGTGDNYGYTF. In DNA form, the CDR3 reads TGCGCCAGCAGCCAAGGGACAGGGGATAACTATGGCTACACCTTC.

CDR3 nucleotide sequence: TGCAGTGCCAATAGCGGCTCGGAGCATGAGACCCAGTACTTC. Protein: CSANSGSEHETQYF. The chain links TRBV20-1 to TRBJ2-5, with D perhaps matching TRBD2 (6 bases). The CDR3 length is 14 residues. The V and J ends lost 6 bases and 5 bases respectively, with 19 bases between them. CDR1 is DFQATT, CDR2 SNEGSKA, per germline (reference sequence).

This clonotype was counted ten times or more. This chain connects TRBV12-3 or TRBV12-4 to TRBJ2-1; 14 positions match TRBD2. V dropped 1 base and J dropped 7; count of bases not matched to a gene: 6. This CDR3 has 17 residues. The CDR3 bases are TGTGCCAGCAGTTTAGGGGGGACTAGCGGGAGCCGGAATGAGCAGTTCTTC. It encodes CASSLGGTSGSRNEQFF.

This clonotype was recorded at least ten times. The CDR3 sequence: CSAHLRVLSTDTQYF. CDR3 sequence (DNA): TGCAGTGCTCACCTCAGGGTATTGAGTACAGATACGCAGTATTTT. The chain employs TRBV20-1 and TRBJ2-3, with D possibly TRBD1 on 5 matching bases. This CDR3 comprises 15 residues. Trimming removed 5 bases from V and 3 bases from J, with 18 bases in between. CDR1 and CDR2 from the germline V gene are DFQATT and SNEGSKA (reference sequence).